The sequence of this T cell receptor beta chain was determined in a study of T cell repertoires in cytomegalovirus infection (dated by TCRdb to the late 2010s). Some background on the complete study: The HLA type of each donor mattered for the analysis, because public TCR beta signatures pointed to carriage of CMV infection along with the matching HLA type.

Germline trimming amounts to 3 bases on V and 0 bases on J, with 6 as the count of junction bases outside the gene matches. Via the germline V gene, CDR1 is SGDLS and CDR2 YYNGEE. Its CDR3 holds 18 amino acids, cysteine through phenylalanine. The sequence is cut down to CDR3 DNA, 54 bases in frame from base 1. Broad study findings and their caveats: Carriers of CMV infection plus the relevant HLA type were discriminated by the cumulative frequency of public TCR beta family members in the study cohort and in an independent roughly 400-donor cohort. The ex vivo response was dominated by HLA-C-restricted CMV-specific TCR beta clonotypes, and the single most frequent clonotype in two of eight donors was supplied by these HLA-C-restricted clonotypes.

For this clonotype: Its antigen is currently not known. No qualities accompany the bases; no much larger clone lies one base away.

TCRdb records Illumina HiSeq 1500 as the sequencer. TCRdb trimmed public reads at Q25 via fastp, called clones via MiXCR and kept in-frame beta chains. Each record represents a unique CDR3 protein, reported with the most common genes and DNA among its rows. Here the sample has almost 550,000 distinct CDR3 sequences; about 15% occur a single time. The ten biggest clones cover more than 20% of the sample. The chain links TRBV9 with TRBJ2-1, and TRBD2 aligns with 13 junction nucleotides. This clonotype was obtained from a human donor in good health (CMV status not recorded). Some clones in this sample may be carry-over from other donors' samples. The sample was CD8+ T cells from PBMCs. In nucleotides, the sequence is TGTGCCAGCAGCGAACTAGCGGGAGGGCCTATCTCCTACAATGAGCAGTTCTTC. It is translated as CASSELAGGPISYNEQFF.